This T cell receptor (beta chain) was identified during a study of T cells in Graves' hyperthyroidism and ophthalmopathy. Across the study: Before treatment of any kind, peripheral blood was taken at initial diagnosis. Study results and caveats: The model's output predicted ophthalmopathy at a median of roughly 6 months prior to onset. Using 13 V-J features, a model discriminated ophthalmopathy from stable hyperthyroidism.

In germline, CDR1 is GTSNPN, CDR2 SVGIG (reference sequence). The V gene lost 2 bases and the J gene lost 2 bases, with 9 bases spanning the gap. The length of the CDR3 is 14 residues. Regions amplified from RNA transcripts were the TCR beta CDR3 regions. Using the HTBI primer set, a first-round RT-PCR was run on the TCR CDR3. TCRdb reprocessed the multiplex PCR reads via MiXCR and lists one record per CDR3 protein. Found here are under 200,000 distinct CDR3 sequences, 8% to 9.5% of them singletons; the top ten hold roughly a fifth. This clonotype was seen at least ten times. What it binds is unknown. The chain has TRBV30 and TRBJ2-2; D call uncertain. This clonotype was sampled from a woman aged 18-29 years with Graves' hyperthyroidism that later progressed to Graves' ophthalmopathy. The sequencing sample was made of blood. CDR3 bases: TGTGCCTGGAGTCAGATGGCCAACACCGGGGAGCTGTTTTTT. It is translated as CAWSQMANTGELFF. Full variable domain (remainder filled in from reference TRBV30 and TRBJ2-2): SQTIHQWPATLVQPVGSPLSLECTVEGTSNPNLYWYRQAAGRGLQLLFYSVGIGQISSEVPQNLSASRPQDRQFILSSKKLLLSDSGFYLCAWSQMANTGELFFGEGSRLTVL.